The clone carrying this T cell receptor (beta chain) was seen at least ten times. The antigen remains undetermined. Each CDR3 protein is one row after TCRdb ran MiXCR on the multiplex PCR reads. The sample contains about 180,000 distinct CDR3 sequences, approximately 33% of which appear only once. Losses at the gene ends were 4 bases for V and 2 bases for J; bases not matched to a gene: 6. The CDR3 is made up of 15 amino acids. Per the germline V gene, CDR1 is SGHRS and CDR2 is YFSETQ. This sample was taken from a study of breast tumors, draining lymph nodes, adjacent tissues. Regarding the study as a whole: Tumor TCR diversity was below lymph nodes but above nontumor tissue.

Samples came from axillary lymph nodes draining the breast cancer. The clonotype comes from a female donor with breast cancer. Some clones in this sample may be carry-over from other donors' samples. The rearrangement links TRBV5-1 to TRBJ2-5; TRBD1 aligns across 9 bases. Specimen: axillary lymph node tissue. The chain's CDR3 is CASSPDRGGQETQYF. CDR3 nucleotide sequence: TGCGCCAGCAGCCCGGACAGGGGTGGGCAAGAGACCCAGTACTTC.